This passage covers 21 T cell receptor beta chains from one sample sequenced in a study of T cell repertoires in cytomegalovirus infection. TCRdb itself ran the reads through MiXCR, one entry per CDR3 protein. Among around 300,000 distinct CDR3 sequences, roughly 25% were seen once, and the ten largest hold about an eighth. Their antigens remain unidentified. Sequencing used cultured PBMCs, obtained from culture after CMV antigen stimulation. Every receptor here comes from a human donor in good health (CMV status not recorded). Some clones in this sample may be carry-over from other donors' samples.

The chain links TRBV5-1 to TRBJ1-2; the D gene is possibly TRBD1 (6 bases). Germline loops: CDR1 SGHRS, CDR2 YFSETQ. Trimming removed 0 bases at V and 2 bases at J, with 11 bases between. The CDR3 loop spans 15 amino acids. The DNA of the CDR3 is TGCGCCAGCAGCTTGGGGACAGAACCAAACTATGGCTACACCTTC. This encodes CASSLGTEPNYGYTF. Combining the CDR3 with reference TRBV5-1 and TRBJ1-2 gives the whole variable domain KAGVTQTPRYLIKTRGQQVTLSCSPISGHRSVSWYQQTPGQGLQFLFEYFSETQRNKGNFPGRFSGRQFSNSRSEMNVSTLELGDSALYLCASSLGTEPNYGYTFGSGTRLTVV.

In its sample, this clonotype was seen a few times. The chain couples TRBV7-9 to TRBJ2-1; no clear D. From germline, CDR1 is SEHNR and CDR2 FQNEAQ (reference sequence). The CDR3 runs to 16 residues. Trimming shortened V by 5 bases and J by 0 bases, and 14 bases separated the two germline ends. CDR3 amino acids: CASSGNDGSSYNEQFF. The CDR3 DNA reads TGTGCCAGCAGCGGAAATGACGGCAGCTCCTACAATGAGCAGTTCTTC.

The genes are TRBV10-3 and TRBJ2-6; D is undetermined. From germline, CDR1 is ENHRY and CDR2 SYGVKD. The CDR3 contains 14 residues. V dropped 8 bases and J dropped 4 bases, with 12 bases sitting between them. CDR3 residues: CAIREVVGANVLTF. Here the CDR3 DNA reads TGTGCCATCCGAGAGGTTGTCGGGGCCAACGTCCTGACTTTC.

This clonotype has only a few counts. The V gene is TRBV7-2, the J gene TRBJ2-1; D is ambiguous. CDR3 size: 11 residues. Germline V CDR1 and CDR2: SGHTA, FQGNSA. Trimming shortened V by 5 bases and J by 8 bases, and 7 bases separated the two germline ends. As DNA, the CDR3 is TGTGCCAGCAGCCTACTACATGAGCAGTTCTTC. As protein: CASSLLHEQFF.

The V gene is TRBV6-1, the J gene TRBJ2-1; D is undetermined. V was shortened by 4 bases and J by 5 bases, with 18 bases between the two germline ends. Germline assignment: CDR1 MNHNS and CDR2 SASEGT. The CDR3 is made up of 16 amino acids. The DNA of the CDR3 is TGTGCCAGCAGTGCCCCTTCTCGCAGACACCACAATGAGCAGTTCTTC. It encodes CASSAPSRRHHNEQFF.

This clonotype was detected ten times or more. The V and J genes are TRBV7-2 and TRBJ1-1; the match to TRBD1 covers 7 bases. Trimming at V came to 5 bases and at J to 0 bases, leaving 6 bases not matched to a gene. The germline V gene has CDR1 SGHTA and CDR2 FQGNSA. CDR3 size: 15 residues. The CDR3: CASSLRQGMNTEAFF. Here the CDR3 DNA reads TGTGCCAGCAGCCTAAGACAGGGCATGAACACTGAAGCTTTCTTT.

The rearrangement links TRBV30 to TRBJ1-2; D remains ambiguous. The CDR3 is 12 amino acids. Deletions cut 5 bases from V and 6 bases from J, with 13 bases between. The germline CDR1 and CDR2 sequences are GTSNPN and SVGIG (reference sequence). DNA of the CDR3: TGTGCCTGGGCACTCAGCCGACATGGCTACACCTTC. It yields the protein CAWALSRHGYTF. The whole variable domain, remainder taken from reference TRBV30 and TRBJ1-2, is SQTIHQWPATLVQPVGSPLSLECTVEGTSNPNLYWYRQAAGRGLQLLFYSVGIGQISSEVPQNLSASRPQDRQFILSSKKLLLSDSGFYLCAWALSRHGYTFGSGTRLTVV.

This chain uses TRBV27 with TRBJ2-4; TRBD2 might be the D (6 bases). V lost 2 bases and J lost 9, with 8 bases in between. This CDR3 region has 12 residues. Germline CDR1 reads MNHEY; CDR2 reads SMNVEV (reference sequence). The CDR3 DNA follows: TGTGCCAGCAGTTTAGGAGGGAGCATTCAGTACTTC. The encoded protein is CASSLGGSIQYF.

The chain uses TRBV28 and TRBJ2-3; D is unclear. CDR1 and CDR2 from the germline V gene are MDHEN and SYDVKM. Trimming stripped 6 bases from V and 1 base from J, with 11 bases between. The CDR3 is made up of 14 amino acids. The CDR3 region is CASSVIPGTDTQYF. CDR3 nucleotides: TGTGCCAGCAGCGTAATTCCTGGCACAGATACGCAGTATTTT.

The chain recombines TRBV30 with TRBJ2-3; 9 nucleotides line up with TRBD2. The CDR3 length is 13 residues. Germline V gene data show CDR1 as GTSNPN and CDR2 as SVGIG (reference sequence). After removal of 5 bases from V and 1 base from J, the junction contained 1 base not matched to a gene. DNA of the CDR3: TGTGCCTGGGCGGGGGGGGGCACAGATACGCAGTATTTT. This encodes CAWAGGGTDTQYF.

This clonotype appeared many times. This chain links TRBV7-3 with TRBJ1-1; D may be TRBD1 (5 bases). Germline-derived CDR1 and CDR2 are SGHTA and FQGTGA. CDR3 size: 13 residues. The V gene lost 2 bases and the J gene lost 5 bases, with 9 bases spanning the gap. The CDR3 loop reads CASSLGWGTEAFF. The DNA of the CDR3 is TGTGCCAGCAGCTTAGGTTGGGGGACTGAAGCTTTCTTT.

This chain joins TRBV6-5 and TRBJ2-1; 7 nucleotides align to TRBD2. This CDR3 region has 15 residues. V gave up 2 bases and J gave up 14 bases; unmatched junction bases: 15. Looked up from germline, CDR1 is MNHEY and CDR2 is SVGAGI. The CDR3 region is CASSYGGTPVGGEFF. The CDR3 DNA reads as TGTGCCAGCAGTTACGGTGGGACTCCAGTGGGGGGGGAGTTCTTC.

The rearrangement uses TRBV7-2 and TRBJ2-5, with 11 bases lining up with TRBD2. The V segment lost 1 base and the J segment 1 base; nucleotides outside the gene matches: 2. Germline loops: CDR1 SGHTA, CDR2 FQGNSA. The CDR3 has 16 amino acids. Here the CDR3 reads CASSLEGLAAQETQYF. The CDR3 DNA sequence: TGTGCCAGCAGCTTAGAGGGACTAGCGGCCCAAGAGACCCAGTACTTC.

The rearrangement uses TRBV6-6 and TRBJ2-7; TRBD1 matches 8 bases. The junction had 7 bases not matched to a gene; V was cut back by 0 bases and J by 3 bases. CDR3 length: 16 residues. Germline V gene lookup returns CDR1 MNHNY and CDR2 SVGAGI (reference sequence). The CDR3 loop is CASSYSGQGGFYEQYF. The CDR3 nucleotides are TGTGCCAGCAGTTACTCAGGACAGGGAGGTTTCTACGAGCAGTACTTC.

The chain carries TRBV20-1 and TRBJ2-3; D is perhaps TRBD2 (6 bases). V dropped 3 bases and J dropped 3 bases, with 13 bases sitting between them. This CDR3 comprises 14 residues. Germline values: CDR1 DFQATT, CDR2 SNEGSKA (reference sequence). CDR3: CSARTSRGTDTQYF. DNA for the CDR3: TGCAGTGCTAGGACTTCCCGGGGGACAGATACGCAGTATTTT.

The genes are TRBV7-8 and TRBJ1-1, with TRBD1 as a possible D gene (6 bases). V gave up 3 bases and J gave up 9 bases, with 17 bases separating them. The CDR3 has 14 residues. CDR1 SGHVS and CDR2 FQNEAQ come from the germline V gene. The CDR3 reads CASSFRGGTRKAFF. The CDR3 nucleotides read TGTGCCAGCAGCTTTAGGGGGGGCACCAGAAAAGCTTTCTTT.

Details on this clonotype: Germline is not matched at one junction end, which may reflect a read error. The V and J genes are TRBV5-3 and TRBJ1-1; no firm D call. TRBV5-3 is known as an ORF, though its function is uncertain. This CDR3 contains 16 residues. The DNA for the CDR3 is TGTGCCAGCAGCTTGTATCAGCGTCGGACGAACACTGAAGCTTTCTTT. Residues: CASSLYQRRTNTEAFF.

The chain employs TRBV11-2 and TRBJ2-7, with unresolved D. Per the germline V gene, CDR1 is SGHAT and CDR2 is FQNNGV. The length of the CDR3 is 15 residues. V lost 0 bases to trimming and J lost 9 bases, with 18 bases between them. CDR3: CASSLEDRFPRMQYV. CDR3 DNA sequence: TGTGCCAGCAGCTTAGAGGACCGGTTTCCCCGGATGCAGTACGTC.

There are a few counts of this clonotype. The chain is built from TRBV10-3 and TRBJ2-7; 7 nucleotides agree with TRBD2. The CDR3 length is 15 residues. Germline V lookup: CDR1 ENHRY, CDR2 SYGVKD. V lost 5 bases, J lost 2 bases, and 9 bases stayed unmatched. The CDR3 here is CAISPRGGVPYEQYV. The CDR3 DNA reads as TGTGCCATCAGTCCCCGGGGAGGGGTGCCCTACGAGCAGTACGTC.

The chain has TRBV4-3 and TRBJ2-1; D gene unclear. CDR3 length: 16 amino acids. The V gene's germline CDR1 is LGHNA and CDR2 YSLEER. Trimming left V 1 base short and J 5 bases short, with 15 bases between. This CDR3 is CASSQGRLVANNEQFF. CDR3 DNA: TGCGCCAGCAGCCAAGGACGACTTGTCGCCAACAATGAGCAGTTCTTC.

There are a few counts of this clonotype. The chain is built from TRBV19 and TRBJ1-2; D is perhaps TRBD1 (6 bases). The CDR3 spans 13 residues. V dropped 6 bases and J dropped 5 bases, with 13 bases sitting between them. Per the germline V gene, CDR1 is LNHDA and CDR2 is SQIVND (reference sequence). The CDR3 is CASSSDRWYGYTF. CDR3 sequence (DNA): TGTGCCAGTAGCTCGGACAGATGGTATGGCTACACCTTC. The complete variable domain, with remaining parts taken from reference TRBV19 and TRBJ1-2, reads DGGITQSPKYLFRKEGQNVTLSCEQNLNHDAMYWYRQDPGQGLRLIYYSQIVNDFQKGDIAEGYSVSREKKESFPLTVTSAQKNPTAFYLCASSSDRWYGYTFGSGTRLTVV.